The rows below give T cell receptor beta chains drawn from one sample of a study of T-cell reconstitution after alpha-beta-depleted transplantation in children. In TCRdb, the PCR reads were re-called with MiXCR into one record per CDR3 protein. Among around 680,000 distinct CDR3 sequences listed, roughly 15% were seen once. The sample here was PBMCs from the stem cell graft donor, taken from the stem cell graft. The receptors were gathered from a human donor who donated a stem cell graft to a child with acute myeloid leukemia. Each CDR3 is given with its conserved first and last residue. The D gene is left open where the match is weak. Not all rows give a size; the values are once, few, many and, for expanded clones, a class.

V	length	D	J	size	CDR3	DNA
TRBV20-1	16	.	TRBJ2-1	.	CSARDRDSPSYNEQFF	TGCAGTGCTAGAGATCGAGACTCCCCATCCTACAATGAGCAGTTCTTC
TRBV29-1	14	.	TRBJ1-1	.	CSVDRGLANTEAFF	TGCAGCGTTGACAGGGGTCTAGCGAACACTGAAGCTTTCTTT
TRBV15	15	.	TRBJ2-3	.	CATSPYGWHRDTQYF	TGTGCCACCAGTCCGTACGGTTGGCACAGAGATACGCAGTATTTT
TRBV3-1	15	TRBD1	TRBJ1-2	.	CASSQEMDRYYGYTF	TGTGCCAGCAGCCAAGAGATGGACAGGTACTATGGCTACACCTTC
TRBV6-1	15	TRBD1	TRBJ1-2	many	CASSPTTGTVYGYTF	TGTGCCAGCAGCCCTACGACAGGGACGGTGTATGGCTACACCTTC
TRBV7-9	15	.	TRBJ2-5	.	CASSIVATGVETQYF	TGTGCCAGCAGCATAGTAGCGACGGGCGTAGAGACCCAGTACTTC
TRBV19	14	.	TRBJ1-3	many	CASKGRISGNTIYF	TGTGCCAGTAAAGGTCGGATCTCTGGAAACACCATATATTTT
TRBV7-2	15	.	TRBJ1-3	.	CASSWGPGAGNTIYF	TGTGCCAGCAGCTGGGGACCAGGGGCCGGAAACACCATATATTTT
TRBV20-1	13	.	TRBJ1-1	many	CSANNGGNTEAFF	TGCAGTGCCAACAATGGGGGAAACACTGAAGCTTTCTTT
TRBV7-2	15	TRBD2	TRBJ2-7	many	CASSLARGAMSEQYF	TGTGCCAGCAGCTTAGCGCGGGGGGCGATGAGCGAGCAGTACTTC
TRBV7-2	15	.	TRBJ2-2	few	CASSLRRGNTGELFF	TGTGCCAGCAGCTTGAGGCGGGGAAACACCGGGGAGCTGTTTTTT
TRBV20-1	12	.	TRBJ2-6	many	CSAPMGANVLTF	TGCAGTGCCCCAATGGGGGCCAACGTCCTGACTTTC
TRBV6-2/TRBV6-3	15	.	TRBJ2-1	few	CASSRERWTGNEQFF	TGTGCCAGCAGTCGAGAACGCTGGACGGGGAATGAGCAGTTCTTC
TRBV29-1	13	.	TRBJ2-4	.	CSATQGSKNIQYF	TGCAGCGCCACGCAGGGGTCCAAAAACATTCAGTACTTC
TRBV12-3/TRBV12-4	11	.	TRBJ1-2	many	CASSLGNGYTF	TGTGCCAGCAGCTTGGGGAATGGCTACACCTTC
TRBV20-1	15	TRBD1	TRBJ1-1	few	CSARVGQVVNTEAFF	TGCAGTGCTAGAGTTGGACAGGTCGTGAACACTGAAGCTTTCTTT
TRBV6-2/TRBV6-3	13	TRBD1	TRBJ1-1	.	CASSYRDRGAAFF	TGTGCCAGCAGTTACCGGGACAGGGGTGCGGCTTTCTTT
TRBV5-1	14	.	TRBJ1-1	.	CASSDRTVNTEAFF	TGCGCCAGCAGCGACCGGACAGTGAACACTGAAGCTTTCTTT
TRBV5-1	15	.	TRBJ2-7	few	CASSLVPGQPYEQYF	TGCGCCAGCAGCTTGGTACCGGGACAACCCTACGAGCAGTACTTC
TRBV7-9	12	.	TRBJ2-7	few	CASSFPAYEQYF	TGTGCCAGCAGCTTCCCGGCCTACGAGCAGTACTTC
TRBV15	12	.	TRBJ2-1	many	CATSRDRSEQFF	TGTGCCACCAGCAGAGATAGGAGTGAGCAGTTCTTC
TRBV12-3/TRBV12-4	15	.	TRBJ1-5	many	CASSAWVGENQPQHF	TGTGCCAGCAGTGCCTGGGTTGGGGAGAATCAGCCCCAGCATTTT
TRBV5-5	15	.	TRBJ1-4	many	CASSLSGASDEKLFF	TGTGCCAGCAGCTTGTCCGGCGCCTCGGATGAAAAACTGTTTTTT
TRBV2	16	TRBD1	TRBJ2-2	few	CASRRQGAQNTGELFF	TGTGCCAGCAGGCGACAGGGGGCTCAGAACACCGGGGAGCTGTTTTTT
TRBV20-1	14	.	TRBJ1-4	many	CSANLDPAREKLFF	TGCAGTGCTAACCTAGACCCAGCTAGGGAAAAACTGTTTTTT
TRBV9	17	TRBD2	TRBJ2-3	.	CASSGGSSGGIADTQYF	TGTGCCAGCAGCGGAGGAAGCAGCGGGGGAATCGCAGATACGCAGTATTTT
TRBV6-2/TRBV6-3	14	.	TRBJ2-7	few	CASSYDRLKGEQYF	TGTGCCAGCAGTTATGATAGACTAAAGGGAGAGCAGTACTTC
TRBV7-2	16	TRBD2	TRBJ2-1	.	CASSPPKAGAYNEQFF	TGTGCCAGCAGCCCCCCCAAGGCGGGGGCCTACAATGAGCAGTTCTTC
TRBV6-1	13	.	TRBJ1-5	.	CASTPWGDQPQHF	TGTGCCAGCACCCCATGGGGAGATCAGCCCCAGCATTTT
TRBV4-1	16	.	TRBJ1-1	.	CASSHLHRGTPSEAFF	TGCGCCAGCAGCCACTTACATCGCGGGACACCTTCTGAAGCTTTCTTT
TRBV19	12	.	TRBJ1-5	few	CASSPGIQPQHF	TGTGCCAGTAGCCCAGGGATTCAGCCCCAGCATTTT
TRBV29-1	13	.	TRBJ2-1	many	CSVALGAYNEQFF	TGCAGCGTTGCACTGGGTGCCTACAATGAGCAGTTCTTC
TRBV5-1	16	TRBD1	TRBJ2-5	.	CASSFGDRGELETQYF	TGCGCCAGCAGCTTCGGGGACAGGGGAGAACTAGAGACCCAGTACTTC
TRBV7-9	16	.	TRBJ2-3	.	CASIPVGGTGTDTQYF	TGTGCCAGCATACCCGTCGGCGGGACCGGCACAGATACGCAGTATTTT
TRBV12-3/TRBV12-4	13	TRBD1	TRBJ1-2	few	CASSRGQINGYTF	TGTGCCAGCAGTAGGGGACAGATTAATGGCTACACCTTC
TRBV7-2	15	.	TRBJ1-4	.	CASSLESGCGEKLFF	TGTGCCAGCAGCTTAGAATCAGGGTGTGGGGAAAAACTGTTTTTT
TRBV7-9	15	.	TRBJ1-1	few	CASSFKDTADTEAFF	TGTGCCAGCAGCTTCAAGGATACGGCTGATACTGAAGCTTTCTTT
TRBV4-2	11	.	TRBJ2-7	few	CASSHYGEQYF	TGTGCCAGCAGCCATTACGGCGAGCAGTACTTC